The T cell receptor beta chain under discussion was sequenced for a study of blood T cell repertoires in COVID-19. About the research overall: The United States, Italy and Spain were the sources of the acute and convalescent COVID-19 samples. PBMCs, B-cell-depleted T cells, or T cells were the source of the cDNA or gDNA that made up the material.

The V gene's germline CDR1 is GTSNPN and CDR2 SVGIG (reference sequence). The CDR3 runs to 14 residues. V dropped 4 bases and J dropped 5; count of bases not matched to a gene: 6. The method was immunoSEQ multiplex PCR; TCRdb's version includes in-frame clones alone and lacks a portion of them. The sample has more than 90,000 clones; 70% to 85% are singletons. The sample was peripheral blood. The J gene is TRBJ2-5, the V gene TRBV30, with TRBD2 matching 11 bases. The sequence was collected from a human donor in a cohort sampled during active COVID-19. CDR3: CAWTPGLAAETQYF. The CDR3, as DNA: TGTGCCTGGACCCCGGGACTAGCGGCTGAGACCCAGTACTTC. Drawing the rest from reference TRBV30 and TRBJ2-5, the complete variable domain is SQTIHQWPATLVQPVGSPLSLECTVEGTSNPNLYWYRQAAGRGLQLLFYSVGIGQISSEVPQNLSASRPQDRQFILSSKKLLLSDSGFYLCAWTPGLAAETQYFGPGTRLLVL.